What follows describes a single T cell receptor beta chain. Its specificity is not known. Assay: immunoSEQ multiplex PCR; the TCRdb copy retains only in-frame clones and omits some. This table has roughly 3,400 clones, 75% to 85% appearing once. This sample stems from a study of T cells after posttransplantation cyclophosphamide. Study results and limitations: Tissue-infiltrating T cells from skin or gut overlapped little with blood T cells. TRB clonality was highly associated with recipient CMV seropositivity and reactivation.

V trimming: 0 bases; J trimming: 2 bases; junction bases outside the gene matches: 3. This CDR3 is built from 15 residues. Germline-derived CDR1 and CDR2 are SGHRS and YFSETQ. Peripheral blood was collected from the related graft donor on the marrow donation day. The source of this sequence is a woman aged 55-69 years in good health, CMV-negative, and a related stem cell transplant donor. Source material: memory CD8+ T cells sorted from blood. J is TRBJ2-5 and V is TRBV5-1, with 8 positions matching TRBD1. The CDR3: CASSLGTGPQETQYF. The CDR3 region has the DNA TGCGCCAGCAGCTTGGGGACAGGGCCACAAGAGACCCAGTACTTC.